A single sample is the source of the 14 T cell receptor beta chains below, sequenced in a study of siplizumab effects on memory and regulatory T cells. The repertoire was sequenced with immunoSEQ multiplex PCR; TCRdb's copy has only in-frame clones and lacks some. The sample records several thousand clones, about 70% being singletons. The specimen was effector memory CD8+ T cells sorted from blood. Subset specified: unstimulated CD8+ effector memory T cells. These receptors originate from a human donor in good health.

This rearrangement joins TRBV6-5 to TRBJ2-7; tentatively, D is TRBD1 or TRBD2 (5 bases each). The germline CDR1 and CDR2 sequences are MNHEY and SVGAGI. The CDR3 contains 13 residues. V lost 5 bases, J lost 4 bases, and 12 bases lay in between. CDR3 sequence reads: CASSEEGLYEQYF. For the CDR3, the DNA is TGTGCCAGCAGTGAAGAGGGGCTTTACGAGCAGTACTTC.

The chain employs TRBV13 and TRBJ2-7; a possible D gene is TRBD1 (6 bases). The CDR3 is 14 amino acids. Trimming stripped 2 bases from V and 2 bases from J, with 10 bases between. The germline V gene encodes CDR1 PRHDT and CDR2 FYEKMQ (reference sequence). This CDR3 is CASSLYREPYEQYF. CDR3 in DNA: TGTGCCAGCAGCTTATACAGGGAACCCTACGAGCAGTACTTC. Looking up the rest from reference TRBV13 and TRBJ2-7 gives the full variable domain: AAGVIQSPRHLIKEKRETATLKCYPIPRHDTVYWYQQGPGQDPQFLISFYEKMQSDKGSIPDRFSAQQFSDYHSELNMSSLELGDSALYFCASSLYREPYEQYFGPGTRLTVT.

This chain joins TRBV13 and TRBJ1-2, with unresolved D. Germline values: CDR1 PRHDT, CDR2 FYEKMQ (reference sequence). V lost 5 bases, J lost 5 bases, and 9 bases lay in between. The CDR3 is 12 amino acids. The CDR3 sequence: CASSPPWYGYTF. In DNA, the CDR3 is TGTGCCAGCAGCCCTCCCTGGTATGGCTACACCTTC.

Points on this clone: It may be a read error: a sequence one base away is much more abundant. The V and J genes are TRBV6-1 and TRBJ2-2, with 12 positions matching TRBD2. The V gene's germline CDR1 is MNHNS and CDR2 SASEGT. This CDR3 has 15 amino acids. V lost 3 bases to trimming and J lost 5 bases; unmatched junction nucleotides: 1. Written as DNA, the CDR3 is TGTGCCAGCAGTGACCTAGCGGGAGGGACCGGGGAGCTGTTTTTT. Translating gives CASSDLAGGTGELFF.

This clone was observed once. J is TRBJ2-7 and V is TRBV10-2, with a tentative D call TRBD2 (5 bases). Germline CDR1 and CDR2: WSHSY and SAAADI. This CDR3 contains 12 residues. V lost 10 bases and J lost 0, with 10 bases in between. CDR3 nucleotides: TGCGCCACGGGCGGGTCCTCCTACGAGCAGTACTTC. It translates to CATGGSSYEQYF.

The V call is TRBV6-1, the J call TRBJ2-2; 10 positions match TRBD2. The CDR3 runs to 15 residues. Germline trimming cut 4 bases from V and 3 bases from J; bases unmatched to any gene: 2. Per the germline V gene, CDR1 is MNHNS and CDR2 is SASEGT. In nucleotides, the CDR3 is TGTGCCAGCAGTGGGGGGACTAGCGACACCGGGGAGCTGTTTTTT. Its protein product is CASSGGTSDTGELFF.

By its share, this clone is medium-sized. The genes are TRBV10-3 and TRBJ1-2; D gene ambiguous. The CDR3 has 14 amino acids. Germline CDR1 and CDR2: ENHRY and SYGVKD. The ends were cut back, 0 bases at V and 5 bases at J, with 10 bases in the middle. The CDR3 sequence: CAISESGWSYGYTF. CDR3 sequence (DNA): TGTGCCATCAGTGAGTCCGGGTGGTCTTATGGCTACACCTTC.

CDR3 region: CASSLGSVGSEAFF. The CDR3 DNA is TGTGCCAGCAGCTTGGGCAGTGTGGGATCTGAAGCTTTCTTT. The chain carries TRBV7-9 and TRBJ1-1; no clear D. This CDR3 is 14 amino acids long. In germline, CDR1 is SEHNR, CDR2 FQNEAQ (reference sequence). V gave up 3 bases and J gave up 6 bases, with 14 bases separating them.

This clone showed up just a few times. The chain employs TRBV7-9 and TRBJ2-2; TRBD1 matches 8 bases. Germline V gene lookup returns CDR1 SEHNR and CDR2 FQNEAQ (reference sequence). With V trimmed by 1 base and J by 3 bases, 4 bases remained unmatched. The CDR3 consists of 16 residues. CDR3 amino acids: CASSLGQGTDTGELFF. CDR3 nucleotides: TGTGCCAGCAGCTTAGGACAGGGGACAGACACCGGGGAGCTGTTTTTT.

V and J are TRBV2 and TRBJ1-2; 9 bases agree with TRBD1. The CDR3 sequence is 15 residues long. The ends lost 4 bases at V and 6 bases at J; junction bases unmatched: 9. Germline lookup yields CDR1 SNHLY and CDR2 FYNNEI. Written as DNA, the CDR3 is TGTGCCAGCAGTGGGGACAGGGTAGGAGTCGATGGCTACACCTTC. Residues: CASSGDRVGVDGYTF.

The chain carries TRBV6-1 and TRBJ2-1; TRBD1 matches at 7 bases. This CDR3 spans 14 amino acids. CDR1 is MNHNS and CDR2 is SASEGT in the germline V gene. The V and J ends lost 7 bases and 6 bases, in that order; junction bases with no gene match: 9. The CDR3 nucleotides are TGTGCCAGCACCTCCGGGACAGAAAGCAATGAGCAGTTCTTC. Its translation is CASTSGTESNEQFF.

The V call is TRBV6-5, the J call TRBJ1-5; 10 positions match TRBD1. CDR3 size: 15 residues. V gave up 6 bases and J gave up 2 bases; unmatched junction bases: 4. The V gene's germline CDR1 is MNHEY and CDR2 SVGAGI. The DNA of the CDR3 is TGTGCCAGCAGCTCCGGGACAGGGGGCAATCAGCCCCAGCATTTT. Protein: CASSSGTGGNQPQHF.

J is TRBJ2-5 and V is TRBV9, with TRBD2 matching over 11 bases. V lost 0 bases, J lost 5 bases, and 9 bases stayed unmatched. Germline CDR1 SGDLS, CDR2 YYNGEE. CDR3 length: 17 amino acids. The CDR3 region has the DNA TGTGCCAGCAGCGTAGGGGATAGCGGGGGGGCGGAGGAGACCCAGTACTTC. Its protein is CASSVGDSGGAEETQYF. The full variable domain, completed using reference TRBV9 and TRBJ2-5, is DSGVTQTPKHLITATGQRVTLRCSPRSGDLSVYWYQQSLDQGLQFLIQYYNGEERAKGNILERFSAQQFPDLHSELNLSSLELGDSALYFCASSVGDSGGAEETQYFGPGTRLLVL.

In its sample, this clone was seen a few times. The rearrangement links TRBV7-9 to TRBJ1-2; TRBD1 matches at 7 bases. V was pared by 5 bases and J by 4 bases, with 4 bases of the junction left unmatched. The V gene's germline CDR1 is SEHNR and CDR2 FQNEAQ (reference sequence). The CDR3 sequence is 13 residues long. The CDR3 nucleotides are TGTGCCAGCAGCCCCGGGACAGTCTATGGCTACACCTTC. This translates into CASSPGTVYGYTF. The full variable domain, in which reference TRBV7-9 and TRBJ1-2 provide the parts outside the CDR3, is DTGVSQNPRHKITKRGQNVTFRCDPISEHNRLYWYRQTLGQGPEFLTYFQNEAQLEKSRLLSDRFSAERPKGSFSTLEIQRTEQGDSAMYLCASSPGTVYGYTFGSGTRLTVV.